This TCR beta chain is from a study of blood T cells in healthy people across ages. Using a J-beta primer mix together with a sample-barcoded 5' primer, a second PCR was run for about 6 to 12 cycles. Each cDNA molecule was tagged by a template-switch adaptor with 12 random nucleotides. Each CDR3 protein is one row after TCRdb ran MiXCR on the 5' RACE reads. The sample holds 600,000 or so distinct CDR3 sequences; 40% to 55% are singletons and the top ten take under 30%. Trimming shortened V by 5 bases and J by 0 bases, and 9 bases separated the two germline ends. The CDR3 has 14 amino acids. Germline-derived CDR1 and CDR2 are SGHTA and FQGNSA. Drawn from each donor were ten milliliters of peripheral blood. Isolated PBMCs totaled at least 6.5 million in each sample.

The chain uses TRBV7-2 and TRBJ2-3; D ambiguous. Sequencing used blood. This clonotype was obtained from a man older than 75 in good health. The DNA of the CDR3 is TGTGCCAGCAGCGTATATACTAGCACAGATACGCAGTATTTT. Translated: CASSVYTSTDTQYF.